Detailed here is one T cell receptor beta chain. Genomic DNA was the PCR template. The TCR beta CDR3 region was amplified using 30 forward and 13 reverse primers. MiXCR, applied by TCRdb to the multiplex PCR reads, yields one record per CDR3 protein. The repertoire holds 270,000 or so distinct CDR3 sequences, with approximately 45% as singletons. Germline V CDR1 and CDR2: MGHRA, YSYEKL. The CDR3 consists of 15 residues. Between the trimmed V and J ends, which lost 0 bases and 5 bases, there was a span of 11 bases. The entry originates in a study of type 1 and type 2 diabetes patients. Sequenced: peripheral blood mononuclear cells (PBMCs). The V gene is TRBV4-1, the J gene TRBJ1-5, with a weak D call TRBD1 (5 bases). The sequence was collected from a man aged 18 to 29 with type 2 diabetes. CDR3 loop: CASSQEGLGDQPQHF. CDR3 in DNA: TGCGCCAGCAGCCAAGAGGGATTGGGGGATCAGCCCCAGCATTTT.